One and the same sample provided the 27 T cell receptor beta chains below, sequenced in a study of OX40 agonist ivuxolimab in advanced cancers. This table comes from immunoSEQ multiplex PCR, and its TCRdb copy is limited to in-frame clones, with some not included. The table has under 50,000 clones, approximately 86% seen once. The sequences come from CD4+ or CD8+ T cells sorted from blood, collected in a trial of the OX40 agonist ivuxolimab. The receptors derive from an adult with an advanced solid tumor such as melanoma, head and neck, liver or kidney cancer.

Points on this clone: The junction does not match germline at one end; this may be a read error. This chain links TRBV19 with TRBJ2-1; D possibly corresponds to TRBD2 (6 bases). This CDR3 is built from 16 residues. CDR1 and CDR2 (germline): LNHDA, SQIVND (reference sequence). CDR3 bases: TGTGCCAGTAGCATAGGGACGGGGGATGTTGGGAATGAGCAGTTCTTC. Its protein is CASSIGTGDVGNEQFF.

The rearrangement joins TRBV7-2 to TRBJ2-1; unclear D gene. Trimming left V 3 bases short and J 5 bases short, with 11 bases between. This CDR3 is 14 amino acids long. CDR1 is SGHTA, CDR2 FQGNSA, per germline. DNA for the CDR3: TGTGCCAGCAGCTTCAGCTATTGGGACAATGAGCAGTTCTTC. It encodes CASSFSYWDNEQFF.

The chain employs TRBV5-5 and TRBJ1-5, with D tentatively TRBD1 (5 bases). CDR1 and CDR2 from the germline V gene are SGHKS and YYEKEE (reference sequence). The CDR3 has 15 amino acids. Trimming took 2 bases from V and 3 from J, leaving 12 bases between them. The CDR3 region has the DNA TGTGCCAGCAGCTTAGAAGGGGATTTCAATCAGCCCCAGCATTTT. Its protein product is CASSLEGDFNQPQHF.

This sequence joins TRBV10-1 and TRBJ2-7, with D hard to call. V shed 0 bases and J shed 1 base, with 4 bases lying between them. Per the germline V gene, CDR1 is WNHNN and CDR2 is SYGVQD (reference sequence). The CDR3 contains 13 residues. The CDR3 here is CASSESGSYEQYF. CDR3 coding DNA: TGCGCCAGCAGTGAGTCTGGTTCCTACGAGCAGTACTTC.

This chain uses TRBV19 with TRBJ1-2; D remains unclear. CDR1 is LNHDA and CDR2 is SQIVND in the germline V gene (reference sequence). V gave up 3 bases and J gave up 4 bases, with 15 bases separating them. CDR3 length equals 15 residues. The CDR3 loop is CASSMDAGSFYGYTF. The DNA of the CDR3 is TGTGCCAGTAGTATGGACGCTGGGAGCTTCTATGGCTACACCTTC.

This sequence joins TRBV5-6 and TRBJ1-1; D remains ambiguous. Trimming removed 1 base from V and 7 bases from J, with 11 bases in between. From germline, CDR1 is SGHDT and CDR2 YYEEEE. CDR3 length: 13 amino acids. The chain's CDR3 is CASSLLRVGEAFF. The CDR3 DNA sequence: TGTGCCAGCAGCTTGTTGAGGGTTGGTGAAGCTTTCTTT.

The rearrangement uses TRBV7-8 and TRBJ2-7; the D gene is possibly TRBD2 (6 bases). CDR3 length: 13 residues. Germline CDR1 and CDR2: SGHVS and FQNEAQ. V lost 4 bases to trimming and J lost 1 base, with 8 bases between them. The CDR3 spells CASSSGTSYEQYV. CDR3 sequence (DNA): TGTGCCAGCAGCTCGGGGACTTCCTACGAGCAGTACGTC.

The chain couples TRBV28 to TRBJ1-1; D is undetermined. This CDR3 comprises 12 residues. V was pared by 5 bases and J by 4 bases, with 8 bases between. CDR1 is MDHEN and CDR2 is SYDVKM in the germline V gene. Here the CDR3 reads CASSTYRTEAFF. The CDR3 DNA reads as TGTGCCAGCAGTACCTACCGCACTGAAGCTTTCTTT.

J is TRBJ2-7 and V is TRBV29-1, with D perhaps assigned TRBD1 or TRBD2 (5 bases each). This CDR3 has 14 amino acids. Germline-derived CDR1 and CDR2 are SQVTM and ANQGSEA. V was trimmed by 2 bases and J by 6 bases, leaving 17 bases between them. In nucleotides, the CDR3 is TGCAGCGTTGAACTACCTCGGGGCGCCCTCGAGCAGTACTTC. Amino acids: CSVELPRGALEQYF.

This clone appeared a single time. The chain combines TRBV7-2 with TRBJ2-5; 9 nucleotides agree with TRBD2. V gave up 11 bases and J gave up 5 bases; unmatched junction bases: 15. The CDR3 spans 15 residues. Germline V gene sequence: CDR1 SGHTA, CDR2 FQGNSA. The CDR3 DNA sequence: TGTGCCTCATTGGGCGGGGGGGGAATCGGTGAGACCCAGTACTTC. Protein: CASLGGGGIGETQYF.

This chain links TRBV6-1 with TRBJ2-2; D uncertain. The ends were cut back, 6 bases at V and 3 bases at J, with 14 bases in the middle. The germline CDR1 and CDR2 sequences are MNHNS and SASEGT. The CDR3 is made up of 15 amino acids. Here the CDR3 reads CASRPDKPYTGELFF. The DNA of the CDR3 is TGTGCCAGCAGGCCCGACAAGCCTTACACCGGGGAGCTGTTTTTT.

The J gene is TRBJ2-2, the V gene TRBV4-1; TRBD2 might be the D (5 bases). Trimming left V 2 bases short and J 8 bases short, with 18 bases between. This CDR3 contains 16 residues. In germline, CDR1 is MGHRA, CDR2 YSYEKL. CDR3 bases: TGCGCCAGCAGCCAAAACCCGACTAACCCCGGAGGGGAGCTGTTTTTT. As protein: CASSQNPTNPGGELFF.

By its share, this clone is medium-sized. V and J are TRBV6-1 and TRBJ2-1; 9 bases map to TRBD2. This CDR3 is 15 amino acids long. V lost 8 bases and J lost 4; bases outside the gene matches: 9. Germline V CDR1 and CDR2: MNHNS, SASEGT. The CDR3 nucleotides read TGTGCCAGCGTCTTTGCTAGCGGGGAGTACAATGAGCAGTTCTTC. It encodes CASVFASGEYNEQFF.

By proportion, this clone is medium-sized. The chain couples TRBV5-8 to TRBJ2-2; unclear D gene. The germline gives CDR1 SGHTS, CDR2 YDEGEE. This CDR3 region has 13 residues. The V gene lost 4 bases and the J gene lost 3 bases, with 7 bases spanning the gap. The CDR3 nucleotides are TGTGCCAGCAGCCACAGCTACACCGGGGAGCTGTTTTTT. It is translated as CASSHSYTGELFF.

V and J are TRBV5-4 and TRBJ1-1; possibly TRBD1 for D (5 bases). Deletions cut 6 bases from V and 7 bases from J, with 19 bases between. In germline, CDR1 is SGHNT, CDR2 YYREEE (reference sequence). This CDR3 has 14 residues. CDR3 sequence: CASTLGAGSLEAFF. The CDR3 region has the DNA TGTGCCAGCACCCTTGGGGCGGGGAGCCTTGAAGCTTTCTTT. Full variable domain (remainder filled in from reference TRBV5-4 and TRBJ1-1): ETGVTQSPTHLIKTRGQQVTLRCSSQSGHNTVSWYQQALGQGPQFIFQYYREEENGRGNFPPRFSGLQFPNYSSELNVNALELDDSALYLCASTLGAGSLEAFFGQGTRLTVV.

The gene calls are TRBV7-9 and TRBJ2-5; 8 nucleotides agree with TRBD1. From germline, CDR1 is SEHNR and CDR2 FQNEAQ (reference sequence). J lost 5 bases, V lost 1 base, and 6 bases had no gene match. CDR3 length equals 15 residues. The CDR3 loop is CASSLVQGERETQYF. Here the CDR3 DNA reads TGTGCCAGCAGCTTAGTACAGGGGGAAAGGGAGACCCAGTACTTC.

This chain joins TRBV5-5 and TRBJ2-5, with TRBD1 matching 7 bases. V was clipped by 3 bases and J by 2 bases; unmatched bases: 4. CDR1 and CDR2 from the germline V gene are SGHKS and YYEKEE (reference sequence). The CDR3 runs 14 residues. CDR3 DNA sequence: TGTGCCAGCAGCTCCCCCAGGGGGCAAGAGACCCAGTACTTC. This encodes CASSSPRGQETQYF.

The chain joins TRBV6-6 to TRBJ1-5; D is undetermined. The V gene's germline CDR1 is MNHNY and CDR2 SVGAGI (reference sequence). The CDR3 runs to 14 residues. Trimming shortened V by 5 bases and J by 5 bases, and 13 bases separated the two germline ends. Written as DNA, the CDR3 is TGTGCCAGCAGTCATGGACCAAGAGATCAGCCCCAGCATTTT. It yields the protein CASSHGPRDQPQHF.

CDR3 bases: TGTGCCAGCAGCTCCGGACTCAACTCTGGAAACACCATATATTTT. This encodes CASSSGLNSGNTIYF. The V and J genes are TRBV5-4 and TRBJ1-3, with no clear D. Germline CDR1 SGHNT, CDR2 YYREEE (reference sequence). V was trimmed by 3 bases and J by 0 bases, leaving 10 bases between them. The CDR3 has 15 amino acids.

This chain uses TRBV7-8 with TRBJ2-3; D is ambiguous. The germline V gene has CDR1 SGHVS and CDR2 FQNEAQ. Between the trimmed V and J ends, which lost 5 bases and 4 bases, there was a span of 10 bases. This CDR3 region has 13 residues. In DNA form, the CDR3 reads TGTGCCAGCAGCGACCCCACCGCAGATACGCAGTATTTT. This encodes CASSDPTADTQYF. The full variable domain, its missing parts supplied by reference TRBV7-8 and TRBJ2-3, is GAGVSQSPRYKVAKRGQDVALRCDPISGHVSLFWYQQALGQGPEFLTYFQNEAQLDKSGLPSDRFFAERPEGSVSTLKIQRTQQEDSAVYLCASSDPTADTQYFGPGTRLTVL.

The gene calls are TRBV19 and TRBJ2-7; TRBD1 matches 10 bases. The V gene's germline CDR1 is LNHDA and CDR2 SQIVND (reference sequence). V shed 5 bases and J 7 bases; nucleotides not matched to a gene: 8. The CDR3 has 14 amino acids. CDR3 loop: CASSLPGQGREQYF. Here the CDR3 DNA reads TGTGCCAGTAGTCTCCCGGGACAGGGGCGAGAGCAGTACTTC.

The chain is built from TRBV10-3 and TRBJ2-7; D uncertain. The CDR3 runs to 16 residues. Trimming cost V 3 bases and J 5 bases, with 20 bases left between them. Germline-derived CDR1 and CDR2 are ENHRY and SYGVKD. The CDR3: CAISDPEVALRHEQYF. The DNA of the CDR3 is TGTGCCATCAGTGATCCTGAAGTCGCCCTACGCCACGAGCAGTACTTC.

The CDR3 sequence is CASSAGAYGYTF. CDR3 bases: TGTGCCAGCTCCGCGGGAGCTTATGGCTACACCTTC. The J gene is TRBJ1-2, the V gene TRBV9, with D hard to call. The ends were cut back, 7 bases at V and 5 bases at J, with 12 bases in the middle. CDR3 length equals 12 residues. Looked up from germline, CDR1 is SGDLS and CDR2 is YYNGEE.

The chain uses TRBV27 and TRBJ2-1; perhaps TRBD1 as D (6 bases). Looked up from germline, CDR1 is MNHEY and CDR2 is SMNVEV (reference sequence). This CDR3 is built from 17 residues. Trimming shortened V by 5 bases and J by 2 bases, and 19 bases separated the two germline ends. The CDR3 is CASSLLRDKFTYNEQFF. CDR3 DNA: TGTGCCAGCAGTCTCCTCCGGGACAAATTTACCTACAATGAGCAGTTCTTC.

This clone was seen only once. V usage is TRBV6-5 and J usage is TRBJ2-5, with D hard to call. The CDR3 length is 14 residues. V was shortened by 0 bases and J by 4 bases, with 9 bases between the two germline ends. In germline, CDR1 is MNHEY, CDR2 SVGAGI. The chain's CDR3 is CASSYSGFGETQYF. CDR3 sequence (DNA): TGTGCCAGCAGTTACTCGGGGTTTGGAGAGACCCAGTACTTC.

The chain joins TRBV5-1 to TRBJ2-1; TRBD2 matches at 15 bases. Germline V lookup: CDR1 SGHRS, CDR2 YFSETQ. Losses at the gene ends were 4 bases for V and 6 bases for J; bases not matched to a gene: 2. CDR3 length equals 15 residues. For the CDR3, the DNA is TGCGCCAGCAGCCTGGGACTAGCGGGAGGCAATGAGCAGTTCTTC. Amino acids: CASSLGLAGGNEQFF.

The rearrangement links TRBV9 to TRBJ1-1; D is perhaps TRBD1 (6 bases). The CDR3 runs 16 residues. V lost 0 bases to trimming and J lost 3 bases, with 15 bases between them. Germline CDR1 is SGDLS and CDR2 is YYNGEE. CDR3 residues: CASSVDQGRGDTEAFF. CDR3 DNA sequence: TGTGCCAGCAGCGTAGATCAGGGAAGGGGGGACACTGAAGCTTTCTTT.